One T cell receptor beta chain is described in this entry. Its antigen is not yet known. No much larger clone is present one base from it, and per-base qualities are unavailable. Unmatched junction bases come to 4, with V trimmed by 6 bases and J by 2 bases. From the germline V gene, CDR1 is SQVTM and CDR2 is ANQGSEA. Spanning cysteine to phenylalanine, the CDR3 consists of 13 amino acids. The read is trimmed to its CDR3 DNA, 39 bases read in frame from base 1. This record belongs to a study of technical replicates of blood from a handful of donors (dated by TCRdb to 2016 to 2017). Receptors were amplified or captured by the immunoSEQ multiplex PCR assay. In TCRdb, the immuneACCESS table is reduced to in-frame sequences with V and J assigned. These tables do not hold every clone; where another copy was compared, an unresolved V gene accounts for under half, and the others remain unexplained. Within this sample are tens of thousands of clones, with roughly 89% of them counted one time only. The biggest ten clones account for around 0.34% of the sample.

The receptor's source is a human donor in good health. Some clones in this sample may be carry-over from other donors' samples. The chain uses TRBV29-1 and TRBJ1-5; the junction holds 7 bases that match TRBD1. The sequencing sample was made of T cells isolated from PBMCs. The CDR3 reads CSVADRGNQPQHF. The DNA is as follows: TGCAGCGTCGCTGACAGGGGCAATCAGCCCCAGCATTTT. With the rest looked up from the reference TRBV29-1 and TRBJ1-5 genes rather than sequenced, the full variable domain is SAVISQKPSRDICQRGTSLTIQCQVDSQVTMMFWYRQQPGQSLTLIATANQGSEATYESGFVIDKFPISRPNLTFSTLTVSNMSPEDSSIYLCSVADRGNQPQHFGDGTRLSIL.